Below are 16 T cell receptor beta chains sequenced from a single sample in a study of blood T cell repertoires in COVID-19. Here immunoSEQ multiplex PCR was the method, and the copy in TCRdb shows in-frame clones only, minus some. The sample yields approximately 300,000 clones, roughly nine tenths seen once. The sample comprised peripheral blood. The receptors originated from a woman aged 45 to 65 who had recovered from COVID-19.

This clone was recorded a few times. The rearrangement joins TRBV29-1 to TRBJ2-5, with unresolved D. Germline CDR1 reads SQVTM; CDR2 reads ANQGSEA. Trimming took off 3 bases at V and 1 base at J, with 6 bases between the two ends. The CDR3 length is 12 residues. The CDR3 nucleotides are TGCAGCGTTGAGTTCATCCAAGAGACCCAGTACTTC. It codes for CSVEFIQETQYF.

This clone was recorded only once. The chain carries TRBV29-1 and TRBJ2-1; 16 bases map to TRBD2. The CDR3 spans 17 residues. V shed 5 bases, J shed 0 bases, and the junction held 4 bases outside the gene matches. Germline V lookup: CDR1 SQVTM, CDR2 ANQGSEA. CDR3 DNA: TGCAGCGTTCAGGGACTAGCGGGAGGGGGCTCCTACAATGAGCAGTTCTTC. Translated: CSVQGLAGGGSYNEQFF.

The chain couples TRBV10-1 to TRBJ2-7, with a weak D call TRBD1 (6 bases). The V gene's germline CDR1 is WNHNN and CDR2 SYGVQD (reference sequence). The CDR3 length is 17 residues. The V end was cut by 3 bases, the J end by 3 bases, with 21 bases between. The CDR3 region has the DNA TGCGCCAGCAGTGATCAACAACCAGGACAGAAAGACTACGAGCAGTACTTC. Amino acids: CASSDQQPGQKDYEQYF.

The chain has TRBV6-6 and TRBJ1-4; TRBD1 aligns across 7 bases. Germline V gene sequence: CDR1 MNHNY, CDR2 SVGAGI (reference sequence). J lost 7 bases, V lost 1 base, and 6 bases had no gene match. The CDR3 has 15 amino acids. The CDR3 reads CASSYWRDSGEKLFF. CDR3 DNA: TGTGCCAGCAGTTACTGGCGGGACAGTGGTGAAAAACTGTTTTTT.

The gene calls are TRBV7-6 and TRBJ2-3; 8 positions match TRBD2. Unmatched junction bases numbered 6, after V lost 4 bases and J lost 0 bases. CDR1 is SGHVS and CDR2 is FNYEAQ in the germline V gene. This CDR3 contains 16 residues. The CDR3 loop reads CASSSRTSTSTDTQYF. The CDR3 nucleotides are TGTGCCAGCAGCTCCAGGACTAGCACCAGCACAGATACGCAGTATTTT.

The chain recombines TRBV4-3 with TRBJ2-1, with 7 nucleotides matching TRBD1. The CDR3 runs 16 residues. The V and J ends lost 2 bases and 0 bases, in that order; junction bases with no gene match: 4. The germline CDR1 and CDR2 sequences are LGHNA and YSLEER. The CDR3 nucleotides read TGCGCCAGCAGCCAATCGACAGGGAGCTCCTACAATGAGCAGTTCTTC. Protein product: CASSQSTGSSYNEQFF.

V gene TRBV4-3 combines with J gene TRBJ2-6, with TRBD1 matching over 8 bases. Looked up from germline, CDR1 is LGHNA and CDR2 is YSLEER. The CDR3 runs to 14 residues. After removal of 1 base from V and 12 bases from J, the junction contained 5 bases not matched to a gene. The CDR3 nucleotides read TGCGCCAGCAGCCAAGGGGGCACAGGGGGCGTCCTGACTTTC. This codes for CASSQGGTGGVLTF.

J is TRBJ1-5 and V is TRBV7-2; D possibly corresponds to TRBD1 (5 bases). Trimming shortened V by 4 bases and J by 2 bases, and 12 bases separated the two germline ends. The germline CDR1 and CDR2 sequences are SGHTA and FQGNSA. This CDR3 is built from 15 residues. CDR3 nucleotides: TGTGCCAGCAGCTGGGGGGACGGGCGCAATCAGCCCCAGCATTTT. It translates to CASSWGDGRNQPQHF.

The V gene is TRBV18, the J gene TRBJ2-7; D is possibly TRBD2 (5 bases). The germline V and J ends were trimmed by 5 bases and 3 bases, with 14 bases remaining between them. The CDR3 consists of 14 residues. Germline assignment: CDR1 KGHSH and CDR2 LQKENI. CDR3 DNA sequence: TGTGCCAGCTCAGAACTAGGGAAATACTACGAGCAGTACTTC. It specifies CASSELGKYYEQYF.

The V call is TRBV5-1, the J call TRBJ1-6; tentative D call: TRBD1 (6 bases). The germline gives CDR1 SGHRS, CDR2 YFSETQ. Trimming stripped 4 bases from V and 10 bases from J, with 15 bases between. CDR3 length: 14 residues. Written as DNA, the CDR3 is TGCGCCAGCAGCCCAGGGGACGGTGTATCACCCCTCCACTTT. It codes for CASSPGDGVSPLHF.

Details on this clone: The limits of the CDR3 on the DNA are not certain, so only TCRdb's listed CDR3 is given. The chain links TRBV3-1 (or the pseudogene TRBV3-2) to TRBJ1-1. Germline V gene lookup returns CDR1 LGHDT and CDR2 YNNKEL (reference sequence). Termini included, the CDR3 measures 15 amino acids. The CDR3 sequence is CASSQDFWRSTEAFF.

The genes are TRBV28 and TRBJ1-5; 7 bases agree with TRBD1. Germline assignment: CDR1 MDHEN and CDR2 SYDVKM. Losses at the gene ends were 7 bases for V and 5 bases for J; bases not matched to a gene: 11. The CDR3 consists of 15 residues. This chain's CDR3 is CASTPAGGSHQPQHF. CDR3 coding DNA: TGTGCCAGCACGCCTGCAGGGGGTAGTCATCAGCCCCAGCATTTT.

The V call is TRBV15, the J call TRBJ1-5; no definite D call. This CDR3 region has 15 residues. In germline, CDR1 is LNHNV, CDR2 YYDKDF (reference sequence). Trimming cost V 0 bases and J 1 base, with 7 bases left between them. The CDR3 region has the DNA TGTGCCACCAGCAGAGATAGAGGCAGCAATCAGCCCCAGCATTTT. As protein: CATSRDRGSNQPQHF. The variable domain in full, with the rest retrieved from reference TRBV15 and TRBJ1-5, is DAMVIQNPRYQVTQFGKPVTLSCSQTLNHNVMYWYQQKSSQAPKLLFHYYDKDFNNEADTPDNFQSRRPNTSFCFLDIRSPGLGDTAMYLCATSRDRGSNQPQHFGDGTRLSIL.

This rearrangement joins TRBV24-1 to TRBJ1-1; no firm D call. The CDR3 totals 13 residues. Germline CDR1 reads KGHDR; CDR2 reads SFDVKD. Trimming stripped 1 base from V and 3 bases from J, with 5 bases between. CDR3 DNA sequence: TGTGCCACCAGTGATTTTGGCCACACTGAAGCTTTCTTT. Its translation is CATSDFGHTEAFF.

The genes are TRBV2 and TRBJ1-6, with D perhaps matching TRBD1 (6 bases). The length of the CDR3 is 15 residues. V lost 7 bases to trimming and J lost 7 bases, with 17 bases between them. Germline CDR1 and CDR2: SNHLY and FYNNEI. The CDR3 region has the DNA TGTGCCAGCACGACCATATCAGGGGACAATTCACCCCTCCACTTT. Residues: CASTTISGDNSPLHF.

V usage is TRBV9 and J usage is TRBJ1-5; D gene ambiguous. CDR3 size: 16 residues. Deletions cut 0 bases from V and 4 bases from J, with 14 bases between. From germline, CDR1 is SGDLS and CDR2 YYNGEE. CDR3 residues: CASSVGYSNANQPQHF. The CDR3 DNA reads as TGTGCCAGCAGCGTAGGGTATAGTAACGCTAATCAGCCCCAGCATTTT. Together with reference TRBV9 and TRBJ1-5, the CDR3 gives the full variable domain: DSGVTQTPKHLITATGQRVTLRCSPRSGDLSVYWYQQSLDQGLQFLIQYYNGEERAKGNILERFSAQQFPDLHSELNLSSLELGDSALYFCASSVGYSNANQPQHFGDGTRLSIL.